This is a list of T cell receptor beta chains from one sample in a study of cytomegalovirus exposure and HLA in healthy donors. Sequenced by immunoSEQ multiplex PCR; TCRdb stores in-frame clones only, minus some. The table records approximately 54,000 clones, roughly nine tenths of them present only once. The sample taken for sequencing was PBMCs. The receptors were gathered from a woman aged 18-29 years in good health and CMV-seropositive. Each CDR3 is given with its conserved first and last residue. D genes are given only for firm matches. Where a row states a size, it is once, few, many or the class of an expanded clone; other rows omit it.

CDR3nt,CDR3aa,j_gene,abundance,d_gene,v_gene
TGCGCCAGCAGCCAAGGCGGAGAGGGAAACACCATATATTTT,CASSQGGEGNTIYF,TRBJ1-3,.,.,TRBV4-3
TGTGCCAGCAGAAAGTACAGGGGGAATTCACCCCTCCACTTT,CASRKYRGNSPLHF,TRBJ1-6,.,TRBD1,TRBV6-5
TGTGCCAGCAGCTTAGATGGGCAGGGCGGCACAGATACGCAGTATTTT,CASSLDGQGGTDTQYF,TRBJ2-3,.,.,TRBV11-3
TGTGCCAGCAGGCGGACAGGGGGCCTACAAGAGACCCAGTACTTC,CASRRTGGLQETQYF,TRBJ2-5,.,TRBD1,TRBV6-6
TGTGCCAGCAGCACCACAGGGGGCGCGTTCGAAAAACTGTTTTTT,CASSTTGGAFEKLFF,TRBJ1-4,.,TRBD1,TRBV5-6
TGTGCCAGCAGCCCGGGACAGGGGGGAACTGAGCAGTTCTTC,CASSPGQGGTEQFF,TRBJ2-1,.,TRBD1,TRBV5-4
TGTGCCAGCAGTCCCCCGGGACAAAAAGCTGGGGCCAACGTCCTGACTTTC,CASSPPGQKAGANVLTF,TRBJ2-6,.,.,TRBV2
TGTGCCAGCACCTTCAGGCTGATTAACAGCTCCTACGAGCAGTACTTC,CASTFRLINSSYEQYF,TRBJ2-7,.,.,TRBV28
TGTGCCAGCAGTGAAGCGAGCGGGGGGGTCTTCGATACGCAGTATTTT,CASSEASGGVFDTQYF,TRBJ2-3,.,TRBD2,TRBV6-1
TGTGCCAGCAGCGGCCTATACGGCTACACCTTC,CASSGLYGYTF,TRBJ1-2,.,.,TRBV9
TGTGCCAGCAGCTTAGTCCGGAACACTGAAGCTTTCTTT,CASSLVRNTEAFF,TRBJ1-1,.,.,TRBV11-2
TGTGCCAGCAGCTCCGGGGGGGCGACCCAGTACTTC,CASSSGGATQYF,TRBJ2-5,once,TRBD2,TRBV7-2
TGTGCCAGCAGCCCAACCCTAGCGGGGGCAAACATTCAGTACTTC,CASSPTLAGANIQYF,TRBJ2-4,.,TRBD2,TRBV28
TGTGCCAGCCGCGGACTAGCGGGGGGAGGGACCCAGTACTTC,CASRGLAGGGTQYF,TRBJ2-5,.,TRBD2,TRBV6-6
TGTGCCAGCTCTCCCCGGGACTTGAGCTCCTACGAGCAGTACTTC,CASSPRDLSSYEQYF,TRBJ2-7,.,.,TRBV18
TGTGCCTGGAGTGTAATGGCGAACACTGAAGCTTTCTTT,CAWSVMANTEAFF,TRBJ1-1,.,.,TRBV30
TGTGCCAGCAGGCCTGGACAGAACACTGAAGCTTTCTTT,CASRPGQNTEAFF,TRBJ1-1,.,.,TRBV5-4
TGCGCCAGCAGCCCCACAGGGATTTTGGCCCACGAGCAGTACTTC,CASSPTGILAHEQYF,TRBJ2-7,.,.,TRBV4-1
TGTGCCAGTCACCCCGGAGTGCAAGATACGCAGTATTTT,CASHPGVQDTQYF,TRBJ2-3,.,.,TRBV6-5
TGTGCCAGCAGTTCGGGGAACGCAGATACGCAGTATTTT,CASSSGNADTQYF,TRBJ2-3,.,.,TRBV7-8
TGTGCCAGCAGGTTGGTCGGCTATGGCTACACCTTC,CASRLVGYGYTF,TRBJ1-2,few,.,TRBV6-5
TGTGCCAGCAGTGCGCAGGTGGGTGGCACTGAAGCTTTCTTT,CASSAQVGGTEAFF,TRBJ1-1,.,.,TRBV2
TGTGCCAGCTCGCAAGGGGTCCACGAGCAGTACTTC,CASSQGVHEQYF,TRBJ2-7,.,.,TRBV18
TGTGCCAGCAGCCCTCGGGGGGCCCCTGATTCACCCCTCCACTTT,CASSPRGAPDSPLHF,TRBJ1-6,few,.,TRBV7-3
TGTGCCATCAGGAACCCCAGGGAGACCCAGTACTTC,CAIRNPRETQYF,TRBJ2-5,.,.,TRBV10-3
TGTGCCAGCAGTCCCCGCGCGGGGGTCAATCAGCCCCAGCATTTT,CASSPRAGVNQPQHF,TRBJ1-5,.,.,TRBV27
TGTGCCAGCAGCGCCGGACAGGGGAACTATGGCTACACCTTC,CASSAGQGNYGYTF,TRBJ1-2,.,TRBD1,TRBV9
TGCGCCAGCAGCCAGGAAGACAGAAGCACAGATACGCAGTATTTT,CASSQEDRSTDTQYF,TRBJ2-3,.,.,TRBV4-1
TGTGCCAGCAGCGTAGTGGCAGGGGGTTTCTATGGCTACACCTTC,CASSVVAGGFYGYTF,TRBJ1-2,once,TRBD1,TRBV9
TGTGCCAGCAGTGTGGGACAGGGGTATGGCTACACCTTC,CASSVGQGYGYTF,TRBJ1-2,.,TRBD1,TRBV6-4
TGTGCCAGCAATCAACCGACAGGGTCGGGTCAGCCCCAGCATTTT,CASNQPTGSGQPQHF,TRBJ1-5,.,TRBD1,TRBV6-1
TGTGCCAGCAGCCAAGAAATGCGGGGGGGAGTTGATACGCAGTATTTT,CASSQEMRGGVDTQYF,TRBJ2-3,.,TRBD2,TRBV4-2
TGTGCCAGCAGCTCTACCTATGGCTACACCTTC,CASSSTYGYTF,TRBJ1-2,once,.,TRBV28
TGTGCCAGCAGTTTAGACAGGGGTTACTCTGGAAACACCATATATTTT,CASSLDRGYSGNTIYF,TRBJ1-3,.,TRBD1,TRBV28
TGTGCCAGCAGGTGGGACAGGGGGGAATCCTACGAGCAGTACTTC,CASRWDRGESYEQYF,TRBJ2-7,.,TRBD1,TRBV7-8
TGTGCCAGCAGCTTGTGGCTTCAGACACAGGGGGCAGAAGAAAACATTCAGTACTTC,CASSLWLQTQGAEENIQYF,TRBJ2-4,.,TRBD1,TRBV5-5
TGTGCCATCCTCGACAGGGTGAACACTGAAGCTTTCTTT,CAILDRVNTEAFF,TRBJ1-1,.,TRBD1,TRBV19
TGTGCCAGCAGCGTAGAGCAGGCTCCCGGGGAGCTGTTTTTT,CASSVEQAPGELFF,TRBJ2-2,.,.,TRBV9
TGTGCCAGCAGCTTAGGACGGAGCTCGGATGGCTACACCTTC,CASSLGRSSDGYTF,TRBJ1-2,.,.,TRBV9
TGTGCCTGGATATCAGGGAGGCTCTATGGCTACACCTTC,CAWISGRLYGYTF,TRBJ1-2,.,.,TRBV30
TGTGCCAGTAGTAGGGACAGTAACTATGGCTACACCTTC,CASSRDSNYGYTF,TRBJ1-2,.,TRBD1,TRBV19
TGCGCCAGCAGCCTGGAACCGAGAGGCACTGAAGCTTTCTTT,CASSLEPRGTEAFF,TRBJ1-1,.,.,TRBV5-1
TGTGCCAGCAGTTGGGGACAGGGGTTTCTTCAGCCCCAGCATTTT,CASSWGQGFLQPQHF,TRBJ1-5,once,TRBD1,TRBV28
TGCGCCAGCAGTGAGACCCTAGGGGGGGCCGATAATTCACCCCTCCACTTT,CASSETLGGADNSPLHF,TRBJ1-6,.,.,TRBV10-2
TGTGCCAGTAGTATAAGCAGGGGGGTCGGTCAGCCCCAGCATTTT,CASSISRGVGQPQHF,TRBJ1-5,.,TRBD1,TRBV19
TGTGCCAGCAGCTTAGCGGAGCCGGGACAGGGGGGGACCCTCCACTTT,CASSLAEPGQGGTLHF,TRBJ1-6,.,TRBD1,TRBV7-9